This note documents a single T cell receptor beta chain sequence. Its antigen remains unidentified. These data are taken from a study of T cell responses to AZD1222 COVID-19 vaccine. Study outcomes and limitations: Seropositive at baseline were only a handful of AZD1222 recipients. A mostly white British donor set with more females was recruited, and clonal diversity was possibly underestimated. Among spike-specific TCRs, nearly half reportedly target unmutated variant regions.

CDR3 length: 13 amino acids. V was trimmed by 5 bases and J by 5 bases, leaving 12 bases between them. Germline V gives CDR1 SEHNR, CDR2 FQNEAQ (reference sequence). Generated by immunoSEQ multiplex PCR, the TCRdb table keeps only in-frame clones and is missing some. The table shows more than 70,000 clones, with around 90% occurring only once. The analysis combined second doses at about 4 or about 12 weeks. The sequences come from peripheral blood, collected 28 days after the second AZD1222 dose. The chain employs TRBV7-9 and TRBJ1-1; D is unresolved. The TCR was taken from an adult who received the AZD1222 COVID-19 vaccine. This CDR3 is CASSRDWETEAFF. CDR3 bases: TGTGCCAGCAGCCGAGACTGGGAGACTGAAGCTTTCTTT.